This T cell receptor (beta chain) comes out of a study of circulating CD8 cells and anti-PD-1 response in melanoma. Study overall: Non-responders showed stable or progressive disease; responders showed complete or partial response. Study observations and caveats: TIGIT repertoires were least diverse, DNEG repertoires most diverse. Under 8% of TRB clonotypes were shared between subsets at M1.

TCR libraries were prepared from about 16 ng of total RNA with the QIAseq Immune Repertoire TCR panel. TCRdb reprocessed the reads with MiXCR, giving one entry per CDR3 protein. The table records around 470 distinct CDR3 sequences, approximately 15% of them present only once. This clonotype ranks as large. Its target is not known. Live CD3+CD8+TCRalphabeta+ cells were sorted into four subsets by PD-1 and/or TIGIT. This TCR derives from a human donor with melanoma. Sequences were derived from CD8+ T cells from PBMCs, sampled at baseline or after one month of anti-PD-1 therapy (not recorded which).

Here the CDR3 reads CASSIKTGDYSNQPQHF. In DNA form, the CDR3 reads TGTGCCAGCAGTATCAAAACAGGGGACTATAGCAATCAGCCCCAGCATTTT. The genes are TRBV28 and TRBJ1-5, with 7 bases aligning to TRBD1. There are 17 residues in the CDR3. V lost 5 bases, J lost 0 bases, and 10 bases stayed unmatched. Per the germline V gene, CDR1 is MDHEN and CDR2 is SYDVKM.